This entry concerns a single T cell receptor beta chain. RNA in amounts of roughly 0.5 to 1 ug was reverse transcribed with random hexamers. The CDR3 of TCR beta was amplified by immunoSEQ multiplex PCR across 54 Vbeta and 13 Jbeta. Each CDR3 protein is one row after TCRdb ran MiXCR on the immunoSEQ multiplex PCR reads. The sample lists 350,000 to 550,000 distinct CDR3 sequences; more than 70% were seen once. Sequencing of TCR beta covered CD8+ and CD4+ T cells obtained from blood. The sample is drawn from a study of CD8 T cells in Susac syndrome. Germline assignment: CDR1 MGHRA and CDR2 YSYEKL. Trimming took 4 bases from V and 2 from J, leaving 15 bases between them. The CDR3 spans 15 residues.

The chain carries TRBV4-1 and TRBJ2-7, with D possibly TRBD2 on 7 matching bases. What was sequenced was CD8+ T cells from PBMCs. This clonotype originated in a human donor with multiple sclerosis. DNA of the CDR3: TGCGCCAGCAGCCTCGGGGGGCTCCCCCCCTACGAGCAGTACTTC. It translates to CASSLGGLPPYEQYF.